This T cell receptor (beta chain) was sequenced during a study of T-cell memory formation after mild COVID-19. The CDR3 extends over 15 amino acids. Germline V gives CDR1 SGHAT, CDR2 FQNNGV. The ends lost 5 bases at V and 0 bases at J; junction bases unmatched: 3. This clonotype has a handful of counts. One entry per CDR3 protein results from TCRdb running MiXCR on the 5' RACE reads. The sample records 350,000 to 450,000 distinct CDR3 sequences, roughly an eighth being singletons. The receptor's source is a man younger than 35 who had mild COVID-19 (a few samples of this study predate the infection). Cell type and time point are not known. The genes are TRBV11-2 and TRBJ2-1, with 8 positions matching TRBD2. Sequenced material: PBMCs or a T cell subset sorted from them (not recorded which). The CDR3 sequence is CASSRLASSYNEQFF. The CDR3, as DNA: TGTGCCAGCAGCCGACTAGCGAGCTCCTACAATGAGCAGTTCTTC.